Listed here are 10 T cell receptor beta chains from one sample, sequenced in a study of cytomegalovirus exposure and HLA in healthy donors. Amplification used 60 Vbeta primers and 13 Jbeta primers. Using immunoSEQ multiplex PCR, the repertoire was profiled, and TCRdb retains in-frame clones only, with some absent. The sample has 100,000 to 150,000 clones; 75% to 90% are singletons. The sample consisted of PBMCs. Receptors were obtained from a woman in her thirties or forties in good health and CMV-seropositive.

The chain employs TRBV19 and TRBJ2-2, with D maybe TRBD1 (5 bases). Per the germline V gene, CDR1 is LNHDA and CDR2 is SQIVND (reference sequence). Trimming removed 3 bases from V and 6 bases from J, with 11 bases in between. CDR3 size: 14 residues. The DNA of the CDR3 is TGTGCCAGTAGTATTACCAGGGTGCCCGGGGAGCTGTTTTTT. Translated, it gives CASSITRVPGELFF.

This chain links TRBV9 with TRBJ2-1; 9 bases are shared with TRBD1. The CDR3 is made up of 15 amino acids. The germline CDR1 and CDR2 sequences are SGDLS and YYNGEE. Losses at the gene ends were 0 bases for V and 7 bases for J; bases not matched to a gene: 5. The DNA of the CDR3 is TGTGCCAGCAGCGTAGGACAGGGGGGCAAGAATGAGCAGTTCTTC. This codes for CASSVGQGGKNEQFF.

This clone was found a few times. DNA for the CDR3: TGTGCCAGCAGTGAAATGGGGGGACTTTGGACCAATCAGCCCCAGCATTTT. It specifies CASSEMGGLWTNQPQHF. The V and J genes are TRBV6-1 and TRBJ1-5; perhaps TRBD1 as D (5 bases). The CDR3 sequence is 17 residues long. Germline V gives CDR1 MNHNS, CDR2 SASEGT. With 2 bases removed from V and 3 bases from J, the gap between germline ends came to 17 bases.

This clone was seen a single time. This chain uses TRBV2 with TRBJ2-3; no clear D gene. This CDR3 is built from 12 residues. V dropped 8 bases and J dropped 1 base, with 7 bases sitting between them. The germline V gene encodes CDR1 SNHLY and CDR2 FYNNEI. The CDR3 here is CASLLGTDTQYF. The CDR3 DNA follows: TGTGCCAGCCTCTTAGGCACAGATACGCAGTATTTT.

The chain links TRBV7-8 to TRBJ2-7; the D is unclear. CDR1 is SGHVS, CDR2 FQNEAQ, per germline. This CDR3 comprises 13 residues. V was pared by 3 bases and J by 0 bases, with 6 bases between. The CDR3 spells CASSFLSSYEQYF. In DNA, the CDR3 is TGTGCCAGCAGCTTTCTAAGCTCCTACGAGCAGTACTTC. Using reference TRBV7-8 and TRBJ2-7 for the parts outside the CDR3, the full variable domain is GAGVSQSPRYKVAKRGQDVALRCDPISGHVSLFWYQQALGQGPEFLTYFQNEAQLDKSGLPSDRFFAERPEGSVSTLKIQRTQQEDSAVYLCASSFLSSYEQYFGPGTRLTVT.

The rearrangement links TRBV19 to TRBJ2-2; 9 nucleotides line up with TRBD1. The ends lost 11 bases at V and 4 bases at J; junction bases unmatched: 5. CDR3 length equals 13 residues. Germline values: CDR1 LNHDA, CDR2 SQIVND (reference sequence). For the CDR3, the DNA is TGTGCCGTCCGGACAGGGGCCACCGGGGAGCTGTTTTTT. It translates to CAVRTGATGELFF.

This clone has a single count. The chain uses TRBV6-1 and TRBJ2-7; D is possibly TRBD1 (5 bases). CDR1 and CDR2 (germline): MNHNS, SASEGT. The CDR3 covers 14 residues. The V gene lost 4 bases and the J gene lost 2 bases, with 12 bases spanning the gap. The CDR3 loop reads CASSVNGHTYEQYF. Here the CDR3 DNA reads TGTGCCAGCAGTGTGAACGGACATACCTACGAGCAGTACTTC.

This chain uses TRBV14 with TRBJ2-7, with 8 bases aligning to TRBD1. This CDR3 comprises 15 residues. Germline V gene data show CDR1 as SGHDN and CDR2 as FVKESK. V was clipped by 4 bases and J by 0 bases; unmatched bases: 5. CDR3 sequence reads: CASSPTGGPSYEQYF. The CDR3 nucleotides are TGTGCCAGCAGCCCAACAGGGGGACCCTCCTACGAGCAGTACTTC.

The J gene is TRBJ2-1, the V gene TRBV5-4; D unresolved. V lost 0 bases and J 9 bases, leaving 7 bases between the germline ends. Germline V gene lookup returns CDR1 SGHNT and CDR2 YYREEE (reference sequence). The CDR3 has 12 residues. CDR3 region: CASSLDFGEQFF. DNA of the CDR3: TGTGCCAGCAGCTTGGACTTCGGTGAGCAGTTCTTC.

This clone has more than one count but fewer than ten. This rearrangement joins TRBV6-1 to TRBJ2-7, with 11 nucleotides matching TRBD1. CDR1 is MNHNS, CDR2 SASEGT, per germline. With 2 bases clipped from V and 6 bases from J, the junction kept 6 bases outside the gene matches. This CDR3 contains 15 residues. The DNA for the CDR3 is TGTGCCAGCAGTGAACGGGACAGGGGGGTTGGCGAGCAGTACTTC. Its translation is CASSERDRGVGEQYF.